This TCR beta chain came from a study of T cells in Graves' hyperthyroidism and ophthalmopathy. Study outcomes and limitations: Through a model of 13 V-J features, ophthalmopathy was separated from stable hyperthyroidism. Ophthalmopathy prediction by the model preceded onset by a median 6.5 months.

The CDR3 covers 15 residues. Germline CDR1 SGHRS, CDR2 YFSETQ. RNA transcripts gave rise to amplified TCR beta CDR3 regions. First-round RT-PCR with HTBI primers amplified the TCR CDR3 region. MiXCR, run by TCRdb on the multiplex PCR reads, gives a single entry per CDR3 protein. The sample comprises 750,000 to 900,000 distinct CDR3 sequences, 38% of which are singletons, and about 9% rests with the top ten. A single count supports this clonotype. No antigen is known for it. One end of the junction does not line up with germline, which may come from a read error. Patients aged 18 to 65 had newly diagnosed hyperthyroidism that had lasted under 2 months. The authors obtained PBMCs from around 11 ml of fresh peripheral blood.

V usage is TRBV5-1 and J usage is TRBJ2-5; D may correspond to TRBD1 or TRBD2 (5 bases each). The source of this sequence is a man aged 18-30 years with Graves' hyperthyroidism. The material sequenced was blood. The CDR3 sequence: CASSLERDAQGTQYF. Written as DNA, the CDR3 is TGCGCCAGCAGCTTGGAAAGGGACGCCCAAGGGACCCAGTACTTC.